These T cell receptor beta chains were read from a single sample in a study of CD8 T cells in Susac syndrome. TCRdb re-analysed the immunoSEQ multiplex PCR reads in MiXCR, keeping a single row per CDR3 protein. The sample has about 180,000 distinct CDR3 sequences, approximately 94% seen once. The sample comprised CD4+ T cells from PBMCs. These receptors originate from a human donor with multiple sclerosis. CDR3s leave out the opening cysteine and the closing phenylalanine or tryptophan. Each record gives: V gene, J gene, clone size, CDR3 protein. Rows give clone size only sometimes, using once, few, many, or a class for an expanded clone.

V gene: TRBV5-4
J gene: TRBJ1-1
clone size: .
CDR3 protein: ASSFPRDTEAF

V gene: TRBV2
J gene: TRBJ2-2
clone size: .
CDR3 protein: ATGKGTGELF

V gene: TRBV25-1
J gene: TRBJ2-1
clone size: .
CDR3 protein: ASSDLTGGPYNEQF

V gene: TRBV15
J gene: TRBJ2-7
clone size: .
CDR3 protein: ATSRDPQGAGGLEQY

V gene: TRBV7-2
J gene: TRBJ1-6
clone size: .
CDR3 protein: ASSFTTGNSPLH

V gene: TRBV5-1
J gene: TRBJ1-2
clone size: .
CDR3 protein: ASSTRGGYGYT

V gene: TRBV9
J gene: TRBJ2-7
clone size: .
CDR3 protein: ASSARGGGVYEQY

V gene: TRBV7-2
J gene: TRBJ2-1
clone size: .
CDR3 protein: ASSLVGALYNEQF

V gene: TRBV12-3/TRBV12-4
J gene: TRBJ2-1
clone size: .
CDR3 protein: ASSRSSTSGYYNEQF

V gene: TRBV15
J gene: TRBJ2-3
clone size: .
CDR3 protein: ATSRGLAGTDTQY

V gene: TRBV12-3/TRBV12-4
J gene: TRBJ2-3
clone size: .
CDR3 protein: ASSRTSGVDTQY

V gene: TRBV28
J gene: TRBJ1-2
clone size: .
CDR3 protein: ASSGRRPYGYT

V gene: TRBV29-1
J gene: TRBJ1-4
clone size: .
CDR3 protein: SVSRAGGGNEKLF

V gene: TRBV3-1
J gene: TRBJ2-2
clone size: .
CDR3 protein: ASSQAQGLNTGELF

V gene: TRBV10-3
J gene: TRBJ2-7
clone size: .
CDR3 protein: AISAAPEEQY

V gene: TRBV20-1
J gene: TRBJ2-7
clone size: .
CDR3 protein: SARTDRVAYEQY

V gene: TRBV30
J gene: TRBJ1-6
clone size: .
CDR3 protein: AWSVPGQNSPLH

V gene: TRBV5-1
J gene: TRBJ1-5
clone size: .
CDR3 protein: ASSLGSQLNQPQH

V gene: TRBV6-1
J gene: TRBJ2-7
clone size: .
CDR3 protein: ASSEGPTVSYEQY

V gene: TRBV30
J gene: TRBJ1-2
clone size: .
CDR3 protein: AWSLGPILEAYGYT

V gene: TRBV29-1
J gene: TRBJ1-2
clone size: .
CDR3 protein: SVARGRVDGYT

V gene: TRBV7-9
J gene: TRBJ1-4
clone size: once
CDR3 protein: ASSLGGIGEKLF

V gene: TRBV20-1
J gene: TRBJ1-2
clone size: .
CDR3 protein: SARPSGDVRYT

V gene: TRBV25-1
J gene: TRBJ2-7
clone size: .
CDR3 protein: ASSDPGTSSYEQY

V gene: TRBV20-1
J gene: TRBJ2-1
clone size: .
CDR3 protein: SARLAGDSLYNEQF

V gene: TRBV12-3/TRBV12-4
J gene: TRBJ2-3
clone size: .
CDR3 protein: ASRGLAGGTDTQY

V gene: TRBV30
J gene: TRBJ2-1
clone size: .
CDR3 protein: AWSVAGGSRNEQF

V gene: TRBV12-3/TRBV12-4
J gene: TRBJ2-3
clone size: .
CDR3 protein: ASSFSRDRINPQY

V gene: TRBV12-3/TRBV12-4
J gene: TRBJ2-1
clone size: .
CDR3 protein: ASSSTQYHEQF

V gene: TRBV5-4
J gene: TRBJ2-5
clone size: .
CDR3 protein: ASSQQGAQETQY

V gene: TRBV12-3/TRBV12-4
J gene: TRBJ1-1
clone size: .
CDR3 protein: ASSFQVLLNTEAF

V gene: TRBV6-6
J gene: TRBJ1-2
clone size: .
CDR3 protein: ASSTPGQNYGYT

V gene: TRBV6-2/TRBV6-3
J gene: TRBJ2-7
clone size: .
CDR3 protein: ASSYPGAYEQY

V gene: TRBV29-1
J gene: TRBJ2-2
clone size: .
CDR3 protein: SVEFRQGNTGELF

V gene: TRBV10-2
J gene: TRBJ2-7
clone size: once
CDR3 protein: STGGRTTYEQY

V gene: TRBV5-4
J gene: TRBJ2-7
clone size: .
CDR3 protein: ASSFHIRDSSYEQY

V gene: TRBV20-1
J gene: TRBJ1-1
clone size: .
CDR3 protein: SADRTGNTEAF

V gene: TRBV3-1
J gene: TRBJ2-5
clone size: .
CDR3 protein: ASLRGETQY

V gene: TRBV3-1
J gene: TRBJ1-2
clone size: .
CDR3 protein: ASSRQEIYGYT

V gene: TRBV11-3
J gene: TRBJ2-7
clone size: .
CDR3 protein: ASRSGRSYEQY

V gene: TRBV5-1
J gene: TRBJ2-1
clone size: .
CDR3 protein: ASSVPAGGPYNEQF